The rows below give T cell receptor beta chains drawn from one sample of a study of T-cell reconstitution after alpha-beta-depleted transplantation in children. Each CDR3 protein gets one entry after TCRdb re-called the PCR reads with MiXCR. The data contain around 300,000 distinct CDR3 sequences, over 9.5% of them singletons. Material: PBMCs, obtained before TCRalphabeta/CD19-depleted stem cell transplant. All receptors derive from a boy under two years old with acute myeloid leukemia, due to receive a stem cell transplant. CDR3s include the opening cysteine and the closing phenylalanine or tryptophan. A D gene is named only where the DNA matches it firmly. Only part of the rows carry a size: once, few, many, or a class if the clone is expanded.

>.|TRBJ2-1|TRBD2|TRBV11-2
CASSSSLTSGRINEQFF
TGTGCCAGCAGCTCATCCCTGACTAGCGGGAGAATCAATGAGCAGTTCTTC
>many|TRBJ2-5|.|TRBV29-1
CSALSTQETQYF
TGCAGCGCCCTTAGCACCCAAGAGACCCAGTACTTC
>many|TRBJ2-1|TRBD2|TRBV9
CASSVLAGGPGDEQFF
TGTGCCAGCAGCGTACTAGCGGGAGGGCCGGGGGATGAGCAGTTCTTC
>many|TRBJ2-7|.|TRBV28
CASSLLGYSSYEQYF
TGTGCCAGCAGTTTATTGGGCTATTCCTCCTACGAGCAGTACTTC
>many|TRBJ1-1|.|TRBV3-1
CASSQGIGGGTEAFF
TGTGCCAGCAGCCAAGGAATCGGGGGGGGGACTGAAGCTTTCTTT
>many|TRBJ2-7|.|TRBV20-1
CSASDPRQGGEQYF
TGCAGTGCTAGCGACCCCCGGCAGGGGGGCGAGCAGTACTTC
>.|TRBJ1-6|.|TRBV20-1
CSAVNPLGDSPLHF
TGCAGTGCCGTTAATCCCCTTGGGGATTCACCCCTCCACTTT
>.|TRBJ2-6|.|TRBV5-1
CASSLVLVAGANVLTF
TGCGCCAGCAGCTTGGTCCTAGTTGCCGGGGCCAACGTCCTGACTTTC
>many|TRBJ2-6|.|TRBV3-1
CASSQAAANVLTF
TGTGCCAGCAGCCAAGCGGCGGCCAACGTCCTGACTTTC
>many|TRBJ1-1|.|TRBV5-1
CASSSGTMNTEAFF
TGCGCCAGCAGCTCCGGGACAATGAACACTGAAGCTTTCTTT
>many|TRBJ1-5|.|TRBV20-1
CSARDGRINQPQHF
TGCAGTGCTAGAGATGGACGGATTAATCAGCCCCAGCATTTT
>.|TRBJ2-3|.|TRBV7-8
CASSSRGTPTDTQYF
TGTGCCAGCAGCTCCAGAGGCACTCCCACAGATACGCAGTATTTT
>.|TRBJ2-7|.|TRBV2
CASSYDLGDEQYF
TGTGCCAGCAGTTACGACCTGGGCGACGAGCAGTACTTC
>few|TRBJ2-7|.|TRBV25-1
CASSAPREQYF
TGTGCCAGCAGTGCCCCTAGGGAGCAGTACTTC
>many|TRBJ2-7|.|TRBV28
CASSPSGRRTYEQYF
TGTGCCAGCAGCCCCAGTGGCAGGAGAACCTACGAGCAGTACTTC
>.|TRBJ1-6|TRBD1|TRBV6-5
CASSYQTGGSYNSPLHF
TGTGCCAGCAGTTACCAAACAGGGGGCTCCTATAATTCACCCCTCCACTTT
>many|TRBJ2-1|TRBD2|TRBV10-3
CAIKFASGNEQFF
TGTGCCATCAAGTTCGCTAGCGGGAACGAGCAGTTCTTC
>many|TRBJ2-3|.|TRBV5-1
CASSLEVSGVRTDTQYF
TGCGCCAGCAGCTTGGAGGTTTCGGGGGTTCGCACAGATACGCAGTATTTT
>many|TRBJ2-7|TRBD1|TRBV27
CASSPQGDEQYF
TGTGCCAGCAGTCCTCAGGGGGATGAGCAGTACTTC
>many|TRBJ1-5|.|TRBV10-3
CAINSGDVNQPQHF
TGTGCCATCAATTCAGGGGACGTAAATCAGCCCCAGCATTTT
>many|TRBJ2-3|.|TRBV6-5
CASSLREGSETNGTDTQYF
TGTGCCAGCAGTTTACGCGAGGGATCCGAGACCAATGGCACAGATACGCAGTATTTT
>many|TRBJ2-3|.|TRBV12-3/TRBV12-4
CASSLADTDTQYF
TGTGCCAGCAGTTTAGCCGACACAGATACGCAGTATTTT
>few|TRBJ2-7|.|TRBV29-1
CSAERQSEQYF
TGCAGCGCCGAAAGGCAATCCGAGCAGTACTTC
>many|TRBJ2-3|.|TRBV11-2
CASSFPRTASTDTQYF
TGTGCCAGCAGCTTTCCTCGGACAGCCAGCACAGATACGCAGTATTTT
>few|TRBJ2-6|.|TRBV2
CASSEASGRVVGANVLTF
TGTGCCAGCAGTGAAGCGTCTGGCAGGGTGGTTGGGGCCAACGTCCTGACTTTC
>many|TRBJ1-1|.|TRBV10-3
CAITSALNTEAFF
TGTGCCATCACCTCGGCCCTGAACACTGAAGCTTTCTTT